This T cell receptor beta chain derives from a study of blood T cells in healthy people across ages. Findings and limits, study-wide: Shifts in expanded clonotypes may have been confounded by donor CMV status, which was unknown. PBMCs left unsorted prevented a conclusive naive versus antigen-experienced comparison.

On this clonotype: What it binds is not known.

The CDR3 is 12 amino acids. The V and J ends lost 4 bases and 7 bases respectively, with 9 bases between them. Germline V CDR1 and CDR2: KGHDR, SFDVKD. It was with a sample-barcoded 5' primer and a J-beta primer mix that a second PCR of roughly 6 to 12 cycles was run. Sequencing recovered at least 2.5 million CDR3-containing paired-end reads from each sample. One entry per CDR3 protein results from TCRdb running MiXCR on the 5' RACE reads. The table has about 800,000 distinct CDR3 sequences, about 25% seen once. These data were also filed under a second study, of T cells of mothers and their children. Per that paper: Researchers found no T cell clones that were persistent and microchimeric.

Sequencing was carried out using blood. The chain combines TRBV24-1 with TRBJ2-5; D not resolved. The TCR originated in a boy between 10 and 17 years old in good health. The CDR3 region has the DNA TGTGCCACCAGTGACCCGGTAGGGACCCAGTACTTC. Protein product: CATSDPVGTQYF.